The 32 T cell receptor beta chains reported below all come from one sample, sequenced in a study of beta chain features in type 1 diabetes. Findings and caveats of the study: For Type 1 diabetes patients, all four CD4+ subsets carried TCRB CDR3s that were moderately but significantly shorter.

Investigators reverse transcribed all isolated RNA, so they sequenced expressed TCRB transcripts. The data were produced by immunoSEQ multiplex PCR, yet TCRdb's version contains in-frame clones alone and is incomplete. The sample gives fewer than 450,000 clones, approximately 12% of which show up once; about 0.015% is in the top ten. These receptors' targets are unknown. Sequencing was done on a sample of naive CD4+ T cells from blood. These receptors were taken from a young woman with type 1 diabetes.

This clone was seen a handful of times. The CDR3 sequence is CATSTGQFSGNTIYF. DNA of the CDR3: TGTGCCACCAGCACAGGACAATTCTCTGGAAACACCATATATTTT. The chain couples TRBV15 to TRBJ1-3, with D tentatively TRBD1 (5 bases). CDR1 and CDR2 (germline): LNHNV, YYDKDF (reference sequence). Trimming took 4 bases from V and 0 from J, leaving 10 bases between them. The CDR3 length is 15 residues.

This chain joins TRBV5-1 and TRBJ2-1; 10 positions agree with TRBD1. CDR3 length equals 17 residues. J lost 5 bases, V lost 5 bases, and 13 bases had no gene match. The V gene's germline CDR1 is SGHRS and CDR2 YFSETQ. The DNA of the CDR3 is TGCGCCAGCAGTCACGCCGGAGGACAGGGGGTGGACAATGAGCAGTTCTTC. Protein: CASSHAGGQGVDNEQFF.

This chain joins TRBV11-2 and TRBJ1-2; no definite D call. Germline CDR1 SGHAT, CDR2 FQNNGV. The CDR3 loop spans 12 amino acids. Between the trimmed V and J ends, which lost 5 bases and 2 bases, there was a span of 6 bases. CDR3 DNA: TGTGCCAGCAGCCCGGGAAACTATGGCTACACCTTC. Residues: CASSPGNYGYTF.

This clone was found a few times. The gene calls are TRBV7-9 and TRBJ1-2; possible D gene TRBD1, 5 bases. Germline CDR1 and CDR2: SEHNR and FQNEAQ (reference sequence). Trimming took 1 base from V and 8 from J, leaving 14 bases between them. The CDR3 loop spans 14 amino acids. The CDR3 DNA is TGTGCCAGCAGCTTAGGACAGACGCCTTGGGGCTACACCTTC. Translating gives CASSLGQTPWGYTF.

The rearrangement joins TRBV7-9 to TRBJ1-1; TRBD1 matches at 7 bases. The CDR3 is 12 residues long. Losses at the gene ends were 3 bases for V and 11 bases for J; bases not matched to a gene: 6. CDR1 is SEHNR and CDR2 is FQNEAQ in the germline V gene (reference sequence). The CDR3 nucleotides are TGTGCCAGCAGCTTGGCTGACAGGGCGGCTTTCTTT. It translates to CASSLADRAAFF.

This clone was detected only a few times. The gene calls are TRBV18 and TRBJ1-1; 8 positions agree with TRBD1. V lost 5 bases to trimming and J lost 3 bases; unmatched junction nucleotides: 11. CDR3 size: 16 residues. Germline V gene lookup returns CDR1 KGHSH and CDR2 LQKENI. The CDR3 is CASSIGDRGRDTEAFF. The CDR3 DNA follows: TGTGCCAGCTCAATTGGTGACAGGGGAAGGGACACTGAAGCTTTCTTT. The full variable domain, completed using reference TRBV18 and TRBJ1-1, is NAGVMQNPRHLVRRRGQEARLRCSPMKGHSHVYWYRQLPEEGLKFMVYLQKENIIDESGMPKERFSAEFPKEGPSILRIQQVVRGDSAAYFCASSIGDRGRDTEAFFGQGTRLTVV.

In this sample, this clone turned up a few times. V and J are TRBV27 and TRBJ2-7, with TRBD1 as a possible D gene (6 bases). Trimming removed 3 bases from V and 4 bases from J, with 16 bases in between. The CDR3 has 15 amino acids. Germline V lookup: CDR1 MNHEY, CDR2 SMNVEV (reference sequence). CDR3 sequence (DNA): TGTGCCAGCAGTTTTACCCCACAGGGCCCATACGAGCAGTACTTC. It yields the protein CASSFTPQGPYEQYF.

The chain has TRBV7-9 and TRBJ1-1; 8 nucleotides line up with TRBD1. The V and J ends lost 3 bases and 1 base, in that order; junction bases with no gene match: 4. This CDR3 has 15 residues. Germline values: CDR1 SEHNR, CDR2 FQNEAQ (reference sequence). CDR3: CASSFGGQGNTEAFF. The CDR3 DNA reads TGTGCCAGCAGCTTCGGCGGACAGGGGAACACTGAAGCTTTCTTT.

The genes are TRBV6-1 and TRBJ2-3, with TRBD1 matching 8 bases. Trimming took 8 bases from V and 0 from J; bases not matched to a gene: 7. The CDR3 totals 15 residues. Germline V lookup: CDR1 MNHNS, CDR2 SASEGT. Written as DNA, the CDR3 is TGTGCCAGCGGGGACAGGCCTACTAGCACAGATACGCAGTATTTT. Its protein is CASGDRPTSTDTQYF.

This clone was seen a few times. This chain links TRBV9 with TRBJ2-5; weak D call: TRBD1 (7 bases). Trimming took off 4 bases at V and 5 bases at J, with 18 bases between the two ends. This CDR3 comprises 15 residues. CDR1 and CDR2 from the germline V gene are SGDLS and YYNGEE. The chain's CDR3 is CASSPRGGGMETQYF. CDR3 in DNA: TGTGCCAGCAGCCCCCGTGGAGGGGGCATGGAGACCCAGTACTTC.

J is TRBJ2-1 and V is TRBV14, with D perhaps matching TRBD2 (6 bases). CDR3 size: 12 residues. Germline CDR1 and CDR2: SGHDN and FVKESK. V dropped 8 bases and J dropped 5 bases, with 10 bases sitting between them. CDR3: CASGTGDNEQFF. CDR3 nucleotides: TGTGCCAGCGGGACGGGAGACAATGAGCAGTTCTTC.

The chain's CDR3 is CASSESRLAEQYF. The CDR3 DNA reads as TGCGCCAGCAGTGAGTCGAGGCTAGCGGAACAGTACTTC. The rearrangement uses TRBV10-2 and TRBJ2-7; 7 bases match TRBD2. The CDR3 covers 13 residues. Germline CDR1 and CDR2: WSHSY and SAAADI. Losses at the gene ends were 0 bases for V and 10 bases for J; bases not matched to a gene: 6.

The V call is TRBV7-3, the J call TRBJ2-5, with 8 bases identical to TRBD1. The CDR3 runs to 14 residues. CDR1 is SGHTA, CDR2 FQGTGA, per germline. Trimming at V came to 5 bases and at J to 5 bases, leaving 7 bases not matched to a gene. CDR3 in amino acids: CASSRQGSVETQYF. CDR3 DNA: TGTGCCAGCAGCAGACAGGGGTCCGTGGAGACCCAGTACTTC.

V and J are TRBV4-2 and TRBJ1-3, with D unresolved. The CDR3 has 16 amino acids. From germline, CDR1 is LGHNA and CDR2 YNFKEQ. V lost 1 base to trimming and J lost 4 bases, with 14 bases between them. Written as DNA, the CDR3 is TGTGCCAGCAGCCAAGGATCGGCGGGCCCGGGAAACACCATATATTTT. Protein: CASSQGSAGPGNTIYF.

This sequence joins TRBV5-1 and TRBJ2-7; maybe TRBD1 (6 bases). Germline V gene sequence: CDR1 SGHRS, CDR2 YFSETQ. The germline V and J ends were trimmed by 2 bases and 0 bases, with 15 bases remaining between them. CDR3 length: 16 amino acids. The CDR3 protein is CASSFGQSRSSYEQYF. In DNA, the CDR3 is TGCGCCAGCAGCTTCGGACAGTCTCGAAGCTCCTACGAGCAGTACTTC.

In this sample, this clone turned up a few times. The chain combines TRBV7-9 with TRBJ2-1; the match to TRBD2 covers 12 bases. CDR1 and CDR2 from the germline V gene are SEHNR and FQNEAQ (reference sequence). V was clipped by 0 bases and J by 8 bases; unmatched bases: 5. This CDR3 has 16 residues. CDR3 region: CASSLALLAGGDEQFF. As DNA, the CDR3 is TGTGCCAGCAGCTTAGCGCTACTAGCGGGAGGTGATGAGCAGTTCTTC.

There are a few counts of this clone. The V and J genes are TRBV7-9 and TRBJ2-2; 7 bases match TRBD1. Germline assignment: CDR1 SEHNR and CDR2 FQNEAQ (reference sequence). Trimming removed 4 bases from V and 1 base from J; junction bases left unmatched: 3. The CDR3 runs to 15 residues. CDR3 nucleotide sequence: TGTGCCAGCAGCTACCGGGACAGGAACACCGGGGAGCTGTTTTTT. Amino acids: CASSYRDRNTGELFF.

This clone has more than one count but fewer than ten. The chain links TRBV10-3 to TRBJ1-1, with TRBD1 matching 7 bases. The CDR3 length is 15 residues. The germline V gene encodes CDR1 ENHRY and CDR2 SYGVKD. Trimming removed 6 bases from V and 2 bases from J; junction bases left unmatched: 9. CDR3 sequence (DNA): TGTGCCATCAGGGGGGGACAGAACCCAAACACTGAAGCTTTCTTT. This gives the protein CAIRGGQNPNTEAFF.

J is TRBJ2-1 and V is TRBV5-1; perhaps TRBD2 as D (6 bases). The CDR3 consists of 16 residues. The V end lost 0 bases, the J end lost 5 bases, and 15 bases lay between the germline ends. In germline, CDR1 is SGHRS, CDR2 YFSETQ. The CDR3: CASSLGGGDSHNEQFF. The CDR3 bases are TGCGCCAGCAGCTTGGGGGGCGGGGACTCTCACAATGAGCAGTTCTTC. The whole variable domain, remainder taken from reference TRBV5-1 and TRBJ2-1, is KAGVTQTPRYLIKTRGQQVTLSCSPISGHRSVSWYQQTPGQGLQFLFEYFSETQRNKGNFPGRFSGRQFSNSRSEMNVSTLELGDSALYLCASSLGGGDSHNEQFFGPGTRLTVL.

V and J are TRBV7-9 and TRBJ1-1; TRBD1 matches 7 bases. In germline, CDR1 is SEHNR, CDR2 FQNEAQ (reference sequence). V lost 3 bases, J lost 3 bases, and 7 bases stayed unmatched. The CDR3 sequence is 15 residues long. CDR3 loop: CASSLTGYGDTEAFF. The CDR3 coding sequence is TGTGCCAGCAGCTTGACAGGGTATGGGGACACTGAAGCTTTCTTT. Drawing the rest from reference TRBV7-9 and TRBJ1-1, the complete variable domain is DTGVSQNPRHKITKRGQNVTFRCDPISEHNRLYWYRQTLGQGPEFLTYFQNEAQLEKSRLLSDRFSAERPKGSFSTLEIQRTEQGDSAMYLCASSLTGYGDTEAFFGQGTRLTVV.

The gene calls are TRBV2 and TRBJ2-1, with TRBD2 identical over 11 bases. V lost 6 bases, J lost 5 bases, and 9 bases stayed unmatched. This CDR3 has 16 residues. Germline CDR1 and CDR2: SNHLY and FYNNEI. This chain's CDR3 is CASREVVAGGNNEQFF. The CDR3 DNA reads TGTGCCAGCAGAGAGGTGGTAGCGGGAGGGAACAATGAGCAGTTCTTC.

This chain connects TRBV18 to TRBJ1-5; TRBD1 matches at 8 bases. This CDR3 spans 13 amino acids. V dropped 3 bases and J dropped 7; count of bases not matched to a gene: 2. Germline CDR1 and CDR2: KGHSH and LQKENI. The CDR3 nucleotides read TGTGCCAGCTCACCGACAGGGGCCCAGCCCCAGCATTTT. Its translation: CASSPTGAQPQHF.

V usage is TRBV9 and J usage is TRBJ1-1, with unresolved D. This CDR3 has 14 amino acids. Germline V gene sequence: CDR1 SGDLS, CDR2 YYNGEE. Trimming removed 2 bases at V and 0 bases at J, with 8 bases between. For the CDR3, the DNA is TGTGCCAGCAGCGTCTCACGGGTGAACACTGAAGCTTTCTTT. Translation gives CASSVSRVNTEAFF. Together with reference TRBV9 and TRBJ1-1, the CDR3 gives the full variable domain: DSGVTQTPKHLITATGQRVTLRCSPRSGDLSVYWYQQSLDQGLQFLIQYYNGEERAKGNILERFSAQQFPDLHSELNLSSLELGDSALYFCASSVSRVNTEAFFGQGTRLTVV.

Only a few counts were recorded for this clone. This chain connects TRBV7-9 to TRBJ2-1; tentatively, D is TRBD1 (7 bases). Trimming left V 2 bases short and J 7 bases short, with 15 bases between. The CDR3 has 15 residues. Germline V CDR1 and CDR2: SEHNR, FQNEAQ (reference sequence). The CDR3 loop is CASSLPTGRRNEQFF. The CDR3 nucleotides are TGTGCCAGCAGCTTACCGACAGGGAGGAGGAATGAGCAGTTCTTC.

This clone turned up a few times. V is TRBV5-4 and J is TRBJ2-3, with D possibly being TRBD2 (6 bases). V lost 3 bases and J lost 2, with 19 bases in between. This CDR3 spans 17 amino acids. Germline loops: CDR1 SGHNT, CDR2 YYREEE (reference sequence). The CDR3 nucleotides are TGTGCCAGCAGCTCCCGAGGATTAGCGGACCTCACAGATACGCAGTATTTT. This codes for CASSSRGLADLTDTQYF.

This clone was observed a handful of times. The chain carries TRBV15 and TRBJ2-7; 7 bases match TRBD1. The ends lost 1 base at V and 7 bases at J; junction bases unmatched: 7. This CDR3 region has 14 residues. Germline V gene lookup returns CDR1 LNHNV and CDR2 YYDKDF (reference sequence). The DNA of the CDR3 is TGTGCCACCAGCAGAGTCCGGCCAGGGGGTGAGCAGTACGTC. This translates into CATSRVRPGGEQYV.

The sample holds a few counts of this clone. The rearrangement joins TRBV6-1 to TRBJ2-7; the match to TRBD1 covers 7 bases. This CDR3 has 13 residues. After removal of 2 bases from V and 7 bases from J, the junction contained 5 bases not matched to a gene. Germline V gene data show CDR1 as MNHNS and CDR2 as SASEGT. CDR3 in DNA: TGTGCCAGCAGTGAAAGCCCAGGGGGAGAGCAGTACGTC. Translation gives CASSESPGGEQYV.

The V and J genes are TRBV11-2 and TRBJ2-1, with D possibly matching TRBD1 (5 bases). The germline V gene encodes CDR1 SGHAT and CDR2 FQNNGV. This CDR3 comprises 14 residues. The ends were cut back, 4 bases at V and 12 bases at J, with 19 bases in the middle. DNA of the CDR3: TGTGCCAGCAGCTCGGAGCCAGGGCGGAGATCGCAGTTCTTC. This encodes CASSSEPGRRSQFF.

The chain employs TRBV7-2 and TRBJ1-5; 7 bases are a match to TRBD1. Germline-derived CDR1 and CDR2 are SGHTA and FQGNSA. The length of the CDR3 is 14 residues. Losses at the gene ends were 5 bases for V and 4 bases for J; bases not matched to a gene: 5. The CDR3 DNA sequence: TGTGCCAGCAGCGCTTGGGACAGTAATCAGCCCCAGCATTTT. Protein product: CASSAWDSNQPQHF.

This clone was counted between two and nine times. The DNA of the CDR3 is TGTGCCAGCGCAGGGGGCCACACTGAAGCTTTCTTT. It is translated as CASAGGHTEAFF. The chain couples TRBV18 to TRBJ1-1; TRBD1 agrees at 8 bases. The CDR3 loop spans 12 amino acids. CDR1 and CDR2 (germline): KGHSH, LQKENI. V shed 8 bases, J shed 3 bases, and the junction held 2 bases outside the gene matches.

This clone was seen a handful of times. V usage is TRBV6-6 and J usage is TRBJ2-2, with TRBD2 matching over 14 bases. The CDR3 is 15 amino acids. J was trimmed by 8 bases and V by 3 bases; bases with no gene match: 2. The germline V gene has CDR1 MNHNY and CDR2 SVGAGI (reference sequence). This chain's CDR3 is CASSYGLAGGGELFF. For the CDR3, the DNA is TGTGCCAGCAGTTATGGACTAGCGGGAGGAGGGGAGCTGTTTTTT.

This clone has just a few counts. CDR3 sequence: CASSIVQGVFGANVLTF. The CDR3 DNA sequence: TGTGCCAGTAGTATAGTTCAAGGAGTATTTGGGGCCAACGTCCTGACTTTC. J is TRBJ2-6 and V is TRBV19, with D hard to call. The CDR3 covers 17 residues. The germline CDR1 and CDR2 sequences are LNHDA and SQIVND (reference sequence). V was trimmed by 1 base and J by 3 bases, leaving 13 bases between them.